This T cell receptor beta chain is from a study of cytomegalovirus exposure and HLA in healthy donors (dated by TCRdb to 2015 to 2018). In the study overall: The 666 repertoires of the first cohort and the 95 to 150 validation repertoires were produced on the same platform, according to a later analysis. The study aimed to test whether signatures of past pathogen exposure could be identified by cataloging public T cell receptors. The study combined high-throughput TCR immunosequencing, statistical association of individual TCRs with disease status, and machine learning to predict cytomegalovirus infection status. Besides the first cohort of some 670 subjects, a separate validation cohort made up of 90 to 150 different subjects was used. Findings and caveats that apply to the study as a whole: While some public TCRs were present in many individuals, most TCR sequences turned up only very rarely across donors. A few of the identified cytomegalovirus-associated TCR beta chains were confirmed in vitro to be specific for cytomegalovirus antigens. In a later analysis, TCRs clustered in the first cohort were found to also tend to co-occur in the approximately 120 validation repertoires, with 85% to 95% of cluster scores above 0. A total of 150 to 200 TCR beta chains were listed by the study as associated with cytomegalovirus. A later analysis had no HLA typing for the validation cohort, so co-occurrence there was scored across all 130 or so repertoires. According to the authors, the approach could potentially be generalized to other disease states and immunological phenotypes. In both the original and validation cohorts, the classifier was reported to diagnose cytomegalovirus status with high specificity and sensitivity.

Donors formed part of the validation cohort, which comprised 120 subjects and was distinct from the first cohort of several hundred subjects. Note on this clone: The antigen it binds to is not known. Qualities for individual bases were not recorded, and no much larger clone is one base off.

The method behind the library was the immunoSEQ multiplex PCR assay. The published analysis was carried out like this. A statistical classification framework was developed to diagnose cytomegalovirus status using the catalog of TCR beta chain sequences. Sourced from immuneACCESS, this table was stored by TCRdb with only in-frame sequences that have V and J called. A share of the clones is absent; for the studies checked, an unresolved V gene accounts for under half, and the remainder has no known explanation. V and J calls and clone size come straight from that table; D and trimming were deduced from the DNA. The sample table holds about 65,000 clones, of which 92% were seen once. Over 1% of the sample is held by the ten biggest clonotypes. What was sequenced was PBMCs. The TCR was taken from a woman aged 18-30 years in good health and CMV-seronegative.

The CDR3 protein sequence reads: CASSQLGGTGDGYTF. The bases read TGCGCCAGCAGCCAACTTGGGGGGACTGGAGATGGCTACACCTTC. The sequence is built from TRBV4-1 and TRBJ1-2; the D region possibly corresponds to TRBD1 (5 bases align). CDR1 and CDR2, per the germline V gene, are MGHRA and YSYEKL. The trim is 2 bases for V and 6 bases for J, with a gap of 16 bases between the germline ends. From the cysteine through the phenylalanine, the CDR3 covers 15 amino acids. Left in the record is the CDR3 DNA by itself, 45 bases read in frame from the first base.